A selection of T cell receptor beta chains follows, all from one sample in a study of identical twins. TCRdb ran MiXCR on the 5' RACE reads and lists one entry per CDR3 protein. The data show 690,000 or so distinct CDR3 sequences, 5.5% to 7.5% seen once. Sample: naive T cells sorted from blood. The receptors were gathered from a man aged 18 to 30 in good health. The CDR3 runs from the conserved cysteine through the conserved F or W. D genes are given only for firm matches. Size is omitted from some rows. Given values are once, few, many or a class for expanded clones.

j_gene,d_gene,abundance,v_gene,CDR3nt,CDR3aa
TRBJ2-2,NA,many,TRBV20-1,TGCAGTGCTCCGAACACCGGGGAGCTGTTTTTT,CSAPNTGELFF
TRBJ2-5,NA,many,TRBV5-1,TGCGCCAGCAGCTCAGGGACTTTCCAAGAGACCCAGTACTTC,CASSSGTFQETQYF
TRBJ2-5,NA,many,TRBV11-2,TGTGCCAGCAGCTTAGTCCAGACCCAGTACTTC,CASSLVQTQYF
TRBJ2-1,TRBD2,NA,TRBV7-2,TGTGCCAGCAGCAATTGGGAGGGCCATCGATTCTTC,CASSNWEGHRFF
TRBJ2-1,NA,many,TRBV20-1,TGCAGTGCTAGGCGGGGTGGTCCCACCTACAATGAGCAGTTCTTC,CSARRGGPTYNEQFF
TRBJ2-2,NA,many,TRBV10-3,TGTGCCTTCCGGGCCAACACCGGGGAGCTGTTTTTT,CAFRANTGELFF
TRBJ2-7,NA,many,TRBV20-1,TGCAGTGCTGTCCGTCGGGACGAGCAGTACTTC,CSAVRRDEQYF
TRBJ1-2,TRBD1,many,TRBV27,TGTGCCAGCGGCCGCCCAGGGGGCGCGCTTTTTTTAGGCTATGGCTACACCTTC,CASGRPGGALFLGYGYTF
TRBJ1-5,NA,many,TRBV12-3/TRBV12-4,TGTGCCAGCAGTCCATTCGGACGGAATAATCAGCCCCAGCATTTT,CASSPFGRNNQPQHF
TRBJ2-7,TRBD1,few,TRBV20-1,TGCAGTGCTAGAGTTGGGGGACAGTCCTACGAGCAGTACTTC,CSARVGGQSYEQYF
TRBJ2-6,NA,many,TRBV27,TGTGCCAGCAGTACTTCTGGGGCCAACGTCCTGACTTTC,CASSTSGANVLTF
TRBJ2-3,TRBD2,many,TRBV5-6,TGTGCCAGCAGCTTGGGGGGGACTAGCGACGATACGCAGTATTTT,CASSLGGTSDDTQYF
TRBJ1-4,TRBD1,few,TRBV20-1,TGCAGTGCTAGGCCCCCCAGGGGGCGAGAGGAAAAACTGTTTTTT,CSARPPRGREEKLFF
TRBJ1-6,TRBD1,few,TRBV7-6,TGTGCCAGCAGCCTGAGACCGGGACAGGATAATTCACCCCTCCACTTT,CASSLRPGQDNSPLHF
TRBJ2-7,NA,many,TRBV4-3,TGCGCCAGCAGCCAAGACAGGGTATCCGAGCAGTACTTC,CASSQDRVSEQYF
TRBJ2-7,TRBD2,NA,TRBV28,TGTGCCAGCAATGGCGGGAGTCGCGAGCAGTACTTC,CASNGGSREQYF
TRBJ2-1,TRBD2,many,TRBV20-1,TGCAGTGCTGCCGGGACTAGCGGGAGGGCCCGCAATGAGCAGTTCTTC,CSAAGTSGRARNEQFF
TRBJ2-1,NA,many,TRBV20-1,TGCAGTGCTAGAATCCGGGGCGGCAATGACGAGCAGTTCTTC,CSARIRGGNDEQFF
TRBJ2-2,TRBD2,few,TRBV5-1,TGCGCCAGCAGCTTAATCGGGAGGGCGAACACCGGGGAGCTGTTTTTT,CASSLIGRANTGELFF
TRBJ1-1,TRBD1,NA,TRBV6-2/TRBV6-3,TGTGCCAGCGGAGGGGACAGGGGGGCCACTGAAGCTTTCTTT,CASGGDRGATEAFF
TRBJ2-2,TRBD2,many,TRBV29-1,TGCAGCGGCAGACTAGCGAGTAACACCGGGGAGCTGTTTTTT,CSGRLASNTGELFF
TRBJ2-2,NA,many,TRBV20-1,TGCAGTGCTAGAGATCACTACACCGGGGAGCTGTTTTTT,CSARDHYTGELFF
TRBJ2-5,NA,many,TRBV12-3/TRBV12-4,TGTGCCAGCAGTCCATCGGACGGACAAGAGACCCAGTACTTC,CASSPSDGQETQYF